The clone carrying this T cell receptor beta chain showed up many times. Its antigen remains unidentified. Each CDR3 protein is one row after TCRdb ran MiXCR on the 5' RACE reads. The repertoire holds about 79,000 distinct CDR3 sequences, 13% to 15% seen once, with approximately 7.5% in the top ten. The data belong to a study of neurological immune-mediated disorders. Study-wide results and limits: Private repertoires in all groups were suggested by the finding that expanded clones across subjects shared no CDR3 amino acid sequences.

With 1 base removed from V and 7 bases from J, the gap between germline ends came to 11 bases. The germline V gene encodes CDR1 SGHTA and CDR2 FQGNSA. The CDR3 has 13 amino acids. The source material was PBMCs. The chain combines TRBV7-2 with TRBJ2-7; D possibly matches TRBD1 or TRBD2 (5 bases each). This clonotype was sampled from a woman aged 50 to 60 in good health. CDR3 sequence (DNA): TGTGCCAGCAGCTTAGGAGGGGCCCCAGAGCAGTACTTC. Protein: CASSLGGAPEQYF.